This T cell receptor (beta chain) emerged from a study of cytomegalovirus exposure and HLA in healthy donors (dated by TCRdb to about 2017). Background on the whole study: An earlier analysis of a few hundred of the donors reported about 280 Gb of sequence data and 117 million unique TCR beta sequences obtained from 180 million or so T cells. Approximately 300 gigabases of sequencing data and 70 million to 95 million unique TCR sequences made up an early release that covered nearly 650 HLA-typed donors. The genetic ancestry cluster associated with self-reported Caucasian donors included about 81% of the roughly 400 genotyped donors. The study aimed to test whether signatures of past pathogen exposure could be identified by cataloging public T cell receptors. The study used immunosequencing to profile the T cell repertoires of more than 650 subjects and linked those repertoires to cytomegalovirus serostatus. A separate validation cohort of about 110 different subjects was used in addition to the approximately 610-subject first cohort. High-throughput TCR immunosequencing, statistical association of individual TCRs with disease status, and machine learning were combined to predict cytomegalovirus infection status. A later analysis re-analyzed previously published TCR beta repertoires from approximately 700 donors and added high-resolution HLA genotyping to study TCR occurrence patterns. The later analysis used no new phenotypic data to find candidate immune exposures, relying instead on TCR beta sequences and their occurrence across donors. An earlier analysis of around 540 of the donors applied high-throughput TCR beta sequencing to assess whether each TCR beta V gene segment acted as functional or pseudogenic. Donor age, sex, ethnicity and CMV serostatus were compiled alongside the repertoire data. Genome-wide SNP genotypes for about 65% of the roughly 670 donors were used in a later genetic analysis, which treated that subset as a discovery cohort. All discovery cohort repertoires had been generated using a single sequencing platform. Class I and class II HLA loci were covered by the typing at four-digit resolution. Typing coverage varied by locus: roughly 620-640 donors for A, B, C, DRB1 and DQB1; roughly 560 for DQA1; over 600 for DPA1; 450 to 480 for DPB1. Because of strong linkage in the cohort, roughly five DR-DQ haplotypes were treated as single units for association and clustering. Among around 400 genotyped donors of the cohort, an average of roughly 240,000 unique TCR beta nucleotide sequences were sequenced per donor, around 18% of them non-productive.

The library was obtained by the immunoSEQ multiplex PCR assay. For the multiplex PCR, a mixture combining 60 forward primers for TCR Vbeta segments and 13 reverse primers for TCR Jbeta segments was used. Amplification of the CDR3 region of rearranged TCR beta genes was performed with a multiplex PCR assay on genomic DNA. On the Illumina HiSeq System, the amplified TCR beta libraries were sequenced as 87-base-pair reads. Per the authors' processing: In a later analysis, some 80 million unique TCR beta chains were counted across the 650 to 700 repertoires, and around 10 million of these chains were shared by at least two donors. Raw reads were error-corrected and collapsed into unique sequences with a nearest-neighbor algorithm that merged closely related sequences to remove PCR and sequencing errors. To assign V, D and J gene segments, CDR3 sequences were aligned to IMGT reference sequences. For a sequence to be retained, a match of at least six nucleotides to both a V gene segment and a J gene segment was required. A rearrangement was called productive if the CDR3 had no stop codons and remained in frame with V and J, and every other rearrangement was called non-productive. Following IMGT convention, CDR3 was defined as the stretch from the second conserved V-encoded cysteine up to the conserved J-encoded phenylalanine. The earlier analysis of 550 to 650 of the donors excluded any sequence lacking an unambiguous match to a single V gene segment. An earlier analysis of over 450 of the donors classified V segments as functional when productive rearrangements were above 56.7% and as segregating when the standard deviation between donors was above 5%. A statistical classification framework was built for diagnosing cytomegalovirus status from the catalog of TCR beta chain sequences. In a later analysis, V and J genes were assigned by comparing TCR nucleotide sequences against IMGT/GENE-DB human TR gene sequences. Using the TCRdist pipeline, a later analysis assigned CDR3 sequences along with most-parsimonious VDJ recombination scenarios. A later analysis defined each TCR beta chain by its CDR3 amino acid sequence plus V-gene family, and excluded reads lacking a unique V-gene family. A later analysis removed 500 to 650 highly shared, low-generation-probability nucleotide sequences to deal with suspected cross-contamination and a sequencing artifact. In a later analysis, a clonal expansion index was calculated for each public chain from normalized within-repertoire ranks of inferred template counts. In a later analysis, generation probabilities were computed using a VDJ recombination model fitted to out-of-frame rearrangements, and the results were checked against IGoR. In a later analysis, TCR-TCR, TCR-HLA and TCR-CMV co-occurrence was scored with hypergeometric tests, and a repertoire-size bias correction was applied to TCR pairs. To estimate false discovery rates, a later analysis permuted the HLA or CMV assignments 20 times. In a later analysis, co-occurring TCRs were grouped using DBSCAN, and TCRdist sequence similarity was added for clustering within HLA-allele-positive subsets. Repertoires with fewer than 30,000 or more than 120,000 public chains, plus five repertoires with anomalous nucleotide sharing, were excluded from co-occurrence clustering. The source is immuneACCESS, and TCRdb retained only in-frame sequences with V and J called. Part of the clones is not carried over; for the studies checked, unresolved V genes explain less than half of this, and the remainder is unexplained. Clone size and V and J calls were adopted from that table, with D and trimming inferred from the DNA. The sample includes tens of thousands of clones, with about four fifths observed a single time. Roughly 51% of the sample rests with the top ten.

The cohort was made up of 500 to 850 healthy bone marrow donors. At the time of sampling, all cohort members were nominally healthy, though unrecorded immune exposures were likely present. The donor tested CMV seropositive and was one of the 289 seropositive cohort members. Each donor provided a peripheral blood sample, and peripheral blood mononuclear cells were used for TCR beta sequencing. Genomic DNA extraction from the blood cell samples was performed with the Qiagen DNeasy Blood Extraction Kit. As for this clone: What this receptor recognizes is not known. The sample holds no much larger clone one base away, and base qualities are not on file.

What the research found in general, with its limitations: A further reported finding was that TCR beta sequences accurately predicted the HLA-A and HLA-B alleles for most subjects in the first cohort. In a later genetic analysis, fewer N-insertions in productive TCRs were reported among donors in an Asian-associated ancestry cluster than the approximately 670-donor mean. It was suggested by the authors that the approach could potentially be generalized to other disease states and immunological phenotypes. Linkage disequilibrium might explain the correlated functional status among segregating V segments, but an unknown experimental factor could not be excluded. For the cohort, immune exposure information was limited to CMV serostatus. A few of the identified cytomegalovirus-associated TCR beta chains were confirmed in vitro to be specific for cytomegalovirus antigens. In a later analysis, TCR association rates were found to vary across HLA loci, with the most associated TCRs seen for DRB1 alleles and the fewest for HLA-C alleles. An association between a missense DCLRE1C variant and V-gene and J-gene trimming of TCR beta chains was found in a later genetic analysis and replicated in an independent cohort. According to a later analysis, most CMV-associated TCR beta chains appeared to be HLA-restricted, and the HLA associations seemed to be driven largely by CMV exposure. Because HLA typing was missing for some donors at each locus, association tests included only the typed subset. A total of fewer than 200 TCR beta chains were listed by the study as associated with cytomegalovirus. Cytomegalovirus status was reported to be diagnosed by the classifier with high specificity and sensitivity in both the original and validation cohorts. While some public TCRs were present in many individuals, most TCR sequences turned up only very rarely across donors. Assigning TCR associations to individual alleles was difficult when HLA alleles, especially DR and DQ, strongly co-occurred. The cohort was sequenced for TCR beta chains only, and without alpha or paired-chain data the features that could be detected were limited. Several of the top co-occurrence clusters appeared to be linked to parvovirus B19, influenza, CMV and Epstein-Barr virus, according to a later analysis. A cluster of highly shared sequence variants was judged likely to represent a technical artifact of the sequencing pipeline. Because counts were too low, around 18 rarely observed V segments, including chromosome 9 orphons, were left out of the earlier analysis of over 550 of the donors. In a later analysis, HLA-associated TCR beta chains showed more clonal expansion and lower generation probabilities than non-associated chains that were equally common. Because the 87-base-pair reads could not distinguish some IMGT-functional V segments, including TRBV6-2 and TRBV6-3, those segments were excluded. In an earlier analysis of about 600 of the donors, most TCR beta V segments appeared in productive rearrangements about 90% or about 30% of the time, broadly matching IMGT annotations. Specific HLA alleles were associated with roughly 17,000 TCR beta sequences at a false discovery rate of 0.05 in a later analysis. Sequencing depth was assumed to be roughly uniform across donors in the presence/absence analyses, though that assumption may not hold.

After removal of 4 bases from V and 7 bases from J, the junction retains 8 bases not matched to a gene. Including cysteine and phenylalanine, the CDR3 has 14 amino acids. CDR3 DNA is the only sequence kept; it has 42 bases, read in frame from the first base. For CDR1 and CDR2, the germline V gene lists LGHNA and YNFKEQ. This clonotype was obtained from a man over 45 in good health and CMV-seropositive. Recombination connected TRBV4-2 to TRBJ2-7, with 9 central nucleotides matching TRBD1. Sequencing was carried out using PBMCs. The DNA is as follows: TGTGCCAGCAGCCTCCGGACAGGGGCGAGGGAGCAGTACTTC. This encodes CASSLRTGAREQYF.